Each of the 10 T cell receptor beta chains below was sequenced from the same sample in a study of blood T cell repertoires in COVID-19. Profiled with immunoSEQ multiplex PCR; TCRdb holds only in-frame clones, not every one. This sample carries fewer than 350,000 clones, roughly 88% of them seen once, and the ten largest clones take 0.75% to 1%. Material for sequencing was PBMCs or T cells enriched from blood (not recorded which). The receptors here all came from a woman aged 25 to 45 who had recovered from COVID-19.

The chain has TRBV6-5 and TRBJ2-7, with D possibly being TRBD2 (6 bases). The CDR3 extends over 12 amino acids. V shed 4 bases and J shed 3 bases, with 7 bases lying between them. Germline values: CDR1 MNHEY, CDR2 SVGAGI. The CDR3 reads CASSFGGYEQYF. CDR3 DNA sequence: TGTGCCAGCAGTTTCGGGGGCTACGAGCAGTACTTC.

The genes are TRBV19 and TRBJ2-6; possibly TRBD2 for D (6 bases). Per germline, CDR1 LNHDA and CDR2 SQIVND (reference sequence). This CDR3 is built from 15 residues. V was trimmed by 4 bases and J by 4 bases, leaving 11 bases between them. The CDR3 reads CASSTGGAGANVLTF. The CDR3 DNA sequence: TGTGCCAGTAGTACCGGGGGAGCCGGGGCCAACGTCCTGACTTTC.

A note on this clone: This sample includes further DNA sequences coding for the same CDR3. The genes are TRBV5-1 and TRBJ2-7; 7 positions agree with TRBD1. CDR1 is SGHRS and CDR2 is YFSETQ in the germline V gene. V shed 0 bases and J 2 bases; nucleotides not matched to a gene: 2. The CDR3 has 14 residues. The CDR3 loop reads CASSLDRGPYEQYF. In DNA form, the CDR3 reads TGCGCCAGCAGCTTGGACAGGGGACCCTACGAGCAGTACTTC. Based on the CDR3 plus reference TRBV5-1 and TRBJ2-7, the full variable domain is KAGVTQTPRYLIKTRGQQVTLSCSPISGHRSVSWYQQTPGQGLQFLFEYFSETQRNKGNFPGRFSGRQFSNSRSEMNVSTLELGDSALYLCASSLDRGPYEQYFGPGTRLTVT.

CDR3 DNA: TGTGCCAGCGGGGAGTACACTGAAGCTTTCTTT. It is translated as CASGEYTEAFF. The chain recombines TRBV2 with TRBJ1-1; D gene ambiguous. Germline-derived CDR1 and CDR2 are SNHLY and FYNNEI. V was trimmed by 8 bases and J by 3 bases, leaving 7 bases between them. CDR3 length: 11 residues. The full variable domain, completed using reference TRBV2 and TRBJ1-1, is EPEVTQTPSHQVTQMGQEVILRCVPISNHLYFYWYRQILGQKVEFLVSFYNNEISEKSEIFDDQFSVERPDGSNFTLKIRSTKLEDSAMYFCASGEYTEAFFGQGTRLTVV.

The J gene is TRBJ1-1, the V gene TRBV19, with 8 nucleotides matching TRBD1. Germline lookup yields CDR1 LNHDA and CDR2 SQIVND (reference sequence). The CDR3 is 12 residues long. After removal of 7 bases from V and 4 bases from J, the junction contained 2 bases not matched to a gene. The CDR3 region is CASMDRVTEAFF. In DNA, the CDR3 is TGTGCCAGTATGGACAGGGTCACTGAAGCTTTCTTT.

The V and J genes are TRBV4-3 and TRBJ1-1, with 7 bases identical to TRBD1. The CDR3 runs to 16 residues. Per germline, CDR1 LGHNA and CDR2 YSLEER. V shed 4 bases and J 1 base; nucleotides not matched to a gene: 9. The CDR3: CASSPLPGTENTEAFF. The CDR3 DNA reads TGCGCCAGCAGCCCTTTGCCCGGGACAGAGAACACTGAAGCTTTCTTT.

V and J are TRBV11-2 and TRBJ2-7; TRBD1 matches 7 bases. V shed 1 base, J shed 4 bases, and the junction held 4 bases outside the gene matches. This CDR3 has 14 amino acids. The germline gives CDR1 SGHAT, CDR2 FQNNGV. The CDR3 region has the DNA TGTGCCAGCAGCTTAGGAGGGGGCCCGTACGAGCAGTACTTC. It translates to CASSLGGGPYEQYF. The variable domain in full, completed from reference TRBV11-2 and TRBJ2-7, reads EAGVAQSPRYKIIEKRQSVAFWCNPISGHATLYWYQQILGQGPKLLIQFQNNGVVDDSQLPKDRFSAERLKGVDSTLKIQPAKLEDSAVYLCASSLGGGPYEQYFGPGTRLTVT.

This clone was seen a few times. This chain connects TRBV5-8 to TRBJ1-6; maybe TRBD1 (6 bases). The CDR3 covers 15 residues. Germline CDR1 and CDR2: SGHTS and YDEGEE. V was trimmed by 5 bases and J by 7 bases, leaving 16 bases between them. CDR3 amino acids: CASSSGYRANSPLHF. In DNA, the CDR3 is TGTGCCAGCAGTTCCGGGTACAGGGCCAATTCACCCCTCCACTTT.

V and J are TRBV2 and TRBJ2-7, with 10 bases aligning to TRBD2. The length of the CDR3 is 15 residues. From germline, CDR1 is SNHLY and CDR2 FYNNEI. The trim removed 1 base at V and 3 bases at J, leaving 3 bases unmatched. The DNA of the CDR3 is TGTGCCAGCAGTGAAGGGACTAGCGGCCTCTACGAGCAGTACTTC. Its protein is CASSEGTSGLYEQYF.

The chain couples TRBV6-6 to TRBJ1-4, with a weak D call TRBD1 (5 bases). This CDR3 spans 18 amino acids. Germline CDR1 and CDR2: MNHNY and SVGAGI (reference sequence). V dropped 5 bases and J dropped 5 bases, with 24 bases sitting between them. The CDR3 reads CASSPRWQGGRKNEKLFF. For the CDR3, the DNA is TGTGCCAGCAGTCCGAGGTGGCAGGGAGGTCGCAAAAATGAAAAACTGTTTTTT.